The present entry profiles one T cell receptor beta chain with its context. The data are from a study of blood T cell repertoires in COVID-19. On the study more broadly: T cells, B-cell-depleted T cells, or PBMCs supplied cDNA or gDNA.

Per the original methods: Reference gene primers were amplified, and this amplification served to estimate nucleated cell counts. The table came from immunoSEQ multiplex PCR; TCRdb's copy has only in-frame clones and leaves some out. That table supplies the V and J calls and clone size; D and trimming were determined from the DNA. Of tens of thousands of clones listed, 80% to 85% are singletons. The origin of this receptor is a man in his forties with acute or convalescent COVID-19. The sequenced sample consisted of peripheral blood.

The CDR3 DNA is TGCGCCAGCAGTGAGTCTAAGCGGCAAGAGACCCAGTACTTC. It yields the protein CASSESKRQETQYF. The rearrangement links TRBV10-1 to TRBJ2-5; possibly TRBD2 for D (5 bases). From germline, CDR1 is WNHNN and CDR2 SYGVQD (reference sequence). Trimming took off 0 bases at V and 2 bases at J, with 7 bases between the two ends. The CDR3 covers 14 residues.